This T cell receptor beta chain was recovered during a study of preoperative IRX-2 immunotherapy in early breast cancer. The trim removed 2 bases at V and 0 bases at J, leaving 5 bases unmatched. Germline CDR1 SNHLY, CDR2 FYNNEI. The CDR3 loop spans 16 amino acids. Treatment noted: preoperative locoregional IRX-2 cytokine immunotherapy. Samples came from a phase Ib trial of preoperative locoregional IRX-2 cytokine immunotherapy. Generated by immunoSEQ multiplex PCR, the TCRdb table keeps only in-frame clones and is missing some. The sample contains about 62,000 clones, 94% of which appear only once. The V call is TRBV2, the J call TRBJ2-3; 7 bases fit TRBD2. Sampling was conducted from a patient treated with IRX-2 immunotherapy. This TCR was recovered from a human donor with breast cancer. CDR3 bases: TGTGCCAGCAGTGAATGGGTTAGCGGGAGCACAGATACGCAGTATTTT. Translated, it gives CASSEWVSGSTDTQYF.